Listed below are T cell receptor beta chains from one sample, sequenced in a study of response to subunit inactivated influenza vaccine. TCRdb redid the calling of the RT-PCR reads with MiXCR, one entry per CDR3 protein. Among around 650,000 distinct CDR3 sequences listed, approximately 14% were seen once. Sequenced here: PBMCs from blood, sampled 11 to 12 days after vaccination. The receptors originated from a man aged 45 to 65 who received an inactivated influenza vaccine. CDR3s include the opening cysteine and the closing phenylalanine or tryptophan. D genes are given only for firm matches. The size of a clone is reported for some rows only, either as once, few or many, or as a class for expanded clones.

TRBV6-2/TRBV6-3	NA	TRBJ1-5	NA	CASSWGIGNQPQHF	TGTGCCAGCAGTTGGGGGATCGGTAATCAGCCCCAGCATTTT
TRBV5-1	NA	TRBJ1-5	NA	CASSATAGNQPQHF	TGCGCCAGCAGCGCCACGGCGGGCAATCAGCCCCAGCATTTT
TRBV5-1	many	TRBJ1-2	NA	CASSLVSGESYTF	TGCGCCAGCAGCTTGGTATCCGGGGAGAGCTACACCTTC
TRBV29-1	few	TRBJ2-3	NA	CSVGGRQSTDTQYF	TGCAGCGTTGGTGGTCGCCAAAGCACAGATACGCAGTATTTT
TRBV5-1	NA	TRBJ2-5	TRBD1	CASTLPSGGEETQYF	TGCGCCAGCACCTTACCCTCAGGGGGCGAAGAGACCCAGTACTTC
TRBV10-3	NA	TRBJ1-1	NA	CALPPGRQGDTEAFF	TGTGCCTTACCTCCCGGGCGGCAGGGAGACACTGAAGCTTTCTTT
TRBV7-9	NA	TRBJ2-3	NA	CASSLAKVDAQYF	TGTGCCAGCAGCTTAGCGAAGGTAGATGCGCAGTATTTT
TRBV6-2/TRBV6-3	few	TRBJ2-3	TRBD2	CASSRRPGTSGRTDTQYF	TGTGCCAGCAGTCGTCGACCCGGGACTAGCGGCCGCACAGATACGCAGTATTTT
TRBV12-3/TRBV12-4	NA	TRBJ2-2	TRBD1	CASSSRTGDSTGELFF	TGTGCCAGCAGTTCCCGGACAGGGGACAGCACCGGGGAGCTGTTTTTT
TRBV19	NA	TRBJ2-5	TRBD2	CASGKGSGRILETQYF	TGTGCCAGTGGGAAAGGTAGCGGGAGGATCTTAGAGACCCAGTACTTC
TRBV20-1	few	TRBJ2-1	NA	CSAPQWGESSYNEQFF	TGCAGTGCTCCTCAGTGGGGGGAAAGCTCCTACAATGAGCAGTTCTTC
TRBV14	NA	TRBJ2-5	TRBD1	CASSQDGQGVTQYF	TGTGCCAGCAGCCAAGATGGCCAGGGGGTGACCCAGTACTTC
TRBV6-1	few	TRBJ2-7	NA	CASTRDGLPEQYF	TGTGCCAGCACCCGGGATGGACTGCCCGAGCAGTACTTC
TRBV6-1	NA	TRBJ2-1	NA	CASSSARYNEQFF	TGTGCCAGCAGCTCGGCGCGCTACAATGAGCAGTTCTTC
TRBV27	few	TRBJ2-7	TRBD2	CASTPLAGNRGEQYF	TGTGCCAGCACCCCCCTAGCGGGAAACCGAGGCGAGCAGTACTTC
TRBV20-1	NA	TRBJ1-4	TRBD1	CSAQTGVTNEKLFF	TGCAGTGCTCAAACAGGGGTTACTAATGAAAAACTGTTTTTT
TRBV11-2	NA	TRBJ2-1	NA	CASSLRIDRYEQFF	TGTGCCAGCAGCTTACGGATAGATCGATATGAGCAGTTCTTC
TRBV28	NA	TRBJ1-4	NA	CASRNRPDGTTNEKLFF	TGTGCCAGCAGAAATCGCCCCGACGGTACAACTAATGAAAAACTGTTTTTT
TRBV20-1	few	TRBJ1-3	NA	CSAREINSSGNTIYF	TGCAGTGCTAGAGAGATAAACAGCTCTGGAAACACCATATATTTT
TRBV25-1	few	TRBJ2-7	TRBD1	CASTKGQSSSYEQYF	TGTGCCAGCACTAAGGGACAGAGCAGCTCCTACGAGCAGTACTTC
TRBV5-5	NA	TRBJ2-1	TRBD1	CASSPTLGQGAKEQFF	TGTGCCAGCAGCCCAACACTCGGACAGGGGGCGAAAGAGCAGTTCTTC
TRBV29-1	many	TRBJ2-1	NA	CSGSGTPSYNEQFF	TGCAGCGGCTCCGGGACGCCCTCCTACAATGAGCAGTTCTTC
TRBV6-1	few	TRBJ1-1	TRBD1	CASRVDGRGILAFF	TGTGCCAGCAGGGTCGACGGCAGGGGGATTTTGGCTTTCTTT
TRBV28	NA	TRBJ1-6	NA	CASSSGSGVRSNSPLHF	TGTGCCAGCAGTTCTGGTTCGGGGGTCCGGAGCAATTCACCCCTCCACTTT
TRBV3-1	NA	TRBJ2-5	TRBD2	CASTLAGETQYF	TGTGCCAGCACGCTAGCGGGAGAGACCCAGTACTTC
TRBV3-1	few	TRBJ2-2	NA	CASSVRRWGNTGELFF	TGTGCCAGCAGCGTTAGAAGGTGGGGTAACACCGGGGAGCTGTTTTTT
TRBV25-1	NA	TRBJ1-5	NA	CASSESMGDQPQHF	TGTGCCAGCAGTGAATCGATGGGCGATCAGCCCCAGCATTTT
TRBV10-3	NA	TRBJ1-1	NA	CAISDGGRRVTEAFF	TGTGCCATCAGTGACGGGGGGCGCCGGGTCACTGAAGCTTTCTTT
TRBV5-1	many	TRBJ2-7	TRBD2	CASRPTSGSYEQYF	TGCGCCAGCAGGCCGACTAGCGGGTCCTACGAGCAGTACTTC
TRBV12-3/TRBV12-4	NA	TRBJ1-2	NA	CASSPQDNYGYTF	TGTGCCAGCAGTCCGCAGGACAACTATGGCTACACCTTC
TRBV20-1	few	TRBJ2-5	TRBD2	CSARDLASGQETQYF	TGCAGTGCTAGAGATTTGGCTAGCGGACAAGAGACCCAGTACTTC
TRBV18	many	TRBJ2-1	NA	CASSPPMAGGDEQFF	TGTGCCAGCTCACCACCGATGGCAGGGGGGGATGAGCAGTTCTTC
TRBV11-2	NA	TRBJ2-7	TRBD2	CASSSPGASGGLSYEQYF	TGTGCCAGCAGCTCCCCTGGGGCTAGCGGGGGTCTCTCCTACGAGCAGTACTTC
TRBV12-3/TRBV12-4	NA	TRBJ2-5	NA	CASRGGPQETQYF	TGTGCCAGCAGGGGCGGTCCACAAGAGACCCAGTACTTC
TRBV6-1	few	TRBJ2-7	TRBD1	CASSEYGTGSEQYF	TGTGCCAGCAGTGAATACGGGACAGGGAGCGAGCAGTACTTC
TRBV2	NA	TRBJ2-5	NA	CASSEMAGQETQYF	TGTGCCAGCAGTGAAATGGCAGGGCAAGAGACCCAGTACTTC
TRBV5-6	few	TRBJ1-2	NA	CASSPGVGGYTF	TGTGCCAGCAGCCCTGGGGTTGGTGGCTACACCTTC
TRBV12-3/TRBV12-4	many	TRBJ1-1	NA	CATIQWGLNTEAFF	TGTGCCACCATTCAATGGGGGTTGAACACTGAAGCTTTCTTT
TRBV12-3/TRBV12-4	few	TRBJ1-1	NA	CASTNSPNTEAFF	TGTGCCAGCACCAATTCCCCAAACACTGAAGCTTTCTTT
TRBV9	NA	TRBJ2-7	NA	CASSVDPTAYEQYF	TGTGCCAGCAGCGTAGACCCGACAGCCTACGAGCAGTACTTC
TRBV18	NA	TRBJ1-2	NA	CASSPSGANYGYTF	TGTGCCAGCTCACCGTCAGGGGCCAACTATGGCTACACCTTC
TRBV12-3/TRBV12-4	few	TRBJ1-4	NA	CASSPTPGQRLFF	TGTGCCAGCAGTCCAACCCCCGGACAGAGGCTGTTTTTT
TRBV5-1	few	TRBJ2-1	TRBD1	CASSYGDSDYNEQFF	TGCGCCAGCAGCTACGGGGACAGCGATTACAATGAGCAGTTCTTC
TRBV4-3	few	TRBJ2-7	TRBD1	CASSQDRTGGAYEQYF	TGCGCCAGCAGCCAAGATCGGACAGGGGGGGCCTACGAGCAGTACTTC
TRBV28	NA	TRBJ1-4	NA	CASSLLTGPSTNEKLFF	TGTGCCAGCAGTCTCTTGACAGGACCCTCAACTAATGAAAAACTGTTTTTT
TRBV7-9	once	TRBJ2-7	NA	CASSRTGGGLYEQYF	TGTGCCAGCAGCAGGACAGGCGGGGGCTTATACGAGCAGTACTTC
TRBV21-1	NA	TRBJ2-7	NA	CASRTRTGYEQYF	TGTGCCAGCAGAACCCGTACTGGCTACGAGCAGTACTTC
TRBV29-1	NA	TRBJ2-7	TRBD1	CSASSGQGAYEQYF	TGCAGCGCCTCCTCGGGACAGGGGGCCTACGAGCAGTACTTC
TRBV5-5	many	TRBJ2-2	NA	CASSLGRTTGELFF	TGTGCCAGCAGCTTGGGGAGGACCACCGGGGAGCTGTTTTTT
TRBV4-3	many	TRBJ2-1	TRBD2	CASSQGLAGVNEQFF	TGCGCCAGCAGCCAAGGGCTAGCGGGAGTAAATGAGCAGTTCTTC
TRBV29-1	NA	TRBJ2-7	NA	CSVGVSYEQYF	TGCAGCGTTGGGGTCTCCTACGAGCAGTACTTC
TRBV7-2	few	TRBJ2-7	TRBD2	CASSRLAGGNEQYF	TGTGCCAGCAGCCGACTAGCGGGAGGGAACGAGCAGTACTTC
TRBV7-2	NA	TRBJ2-5	TRBD1	CASSLTGTGGETQYF	TGTGCCAGCAGCTTAACCGGGACAGGGGGAGAGACCCAGTACTTC
TRBV20-1	NA	TRBJ1-1	NA	CSASKQGAEAFF	TGCAGTGCTTCCAAACAGGGAGCTGAAGCTTTCTTT
TRBV7-9	few	TRBJ2-7	NA	CASSAVDGSYEQYF	TGTGCCAGCAGCGCAGTGGACGGCTCCTACGAGCAGTACTTC
TRBV7-9	few	TRBJ2-7	NA	CASSLGWTGNSYEQYF	TGTGCCAGCAGCTTAGGTTGGACGGGGAACTCCTACGAGCAGTACTTC
TRBV6-2/TRBV6-3	few	TRBJ2-3	NA	CASSYIGGSTDTQYF	TGTGCCAGCAGTTACATCGGCGGTAGCACAGATACGCAGTATTTT
TRBV15	NA	TRBJ2-5	NA	CAAGAASSQETQYF	TGTGCCGCCGGGGCAGCTAGCAGCCAAGAGACCCAGTACTTC